This T cell receptor (beta chain) is drawn from a study of T-cell reconstitution after alpha-beta-depleted transplantation in children. V was cut by 4 bases and J by 2 bases, with 16 bases left in between. This CDR3 has 16 residues. The germline CDR1 and CDR2 sequences are SGDLS and YYNGEE. Ten or more counts support this clonotype. A TCRbeta library incorporating unique molecular identifiers was prepared. One entry per CDR3 protein results from TCRdb running MiXCR on the PCR reads. Among over 3,500 distinct CDR3 sequences listed, about a quarter were seen once. The sample here was PBMCs, mostly from graft donor cells, taken 60 days after TCRalphabeta/CD19-depleted stem cell transplant. This receptor was taken from a boy under three years old who had a stem cell transplant for SCID, so the T cells may come from the graft donor. The chain links TRBV9 to TRBJ1-3; possible D gene TRBD1, 6 bases. CDR3 in amino acids: CASSPLLGGPGNTIYF. The CDR3 coding sequence is TGTGCCAGCAGCCCCCTCCTGGGGGGCCCTGGAAACACCATATATTTT. Full variable domain (remainder filled in from reference TRBV9 and TRBJ1-3): DSGVTQTPKHLITATGQRVTLRCSPRSGDLSVYWYQQSLDQGLQFLIQYYNGEERAKGNILERFSAQQFPDLHSELNLSSLELGDSALYFCASSPLLGGPGNTIYFGEGSWLTVV.